This T cell receptor beta chain was obtained from a study of shared clonotypes between healthy human individuals. Study conclusions and caveats: Few donors restricted represented genetic and exposure-history diversity.

Comments on this clone: Its specificity is unknown. Different DNA sequences within this sample yield the same CDR3.

Clones were sequenced by immunoSEQ multiplex PCR, and TCRdb holds only the in-frame ones, with some missing. The profile shows about 600,000 clones, approximately 97% of them singletons. J gave up 5 bases and V 2 bases, and 5 bases lay outside the gene matches. This CDR3 has 14 residues. From germline, CDR1 is ENHRY and CDR2 SYGVKD. The specimen was naive CD4+ T cells sorted from blood. Subset denoted: CD45RA+ positively selected. The TCR sequence derives from a woman under 40 in good health. This rearrangement joins TRBV10-3 to TRBJ2-5, with 7 bases identical to TRBD1. The CDR3 bases are TGTGCCATCAGTGAGAGCACAGGGGCCGAGACCCAGTACTTC. Translating gives CAISESTGAETQYF.